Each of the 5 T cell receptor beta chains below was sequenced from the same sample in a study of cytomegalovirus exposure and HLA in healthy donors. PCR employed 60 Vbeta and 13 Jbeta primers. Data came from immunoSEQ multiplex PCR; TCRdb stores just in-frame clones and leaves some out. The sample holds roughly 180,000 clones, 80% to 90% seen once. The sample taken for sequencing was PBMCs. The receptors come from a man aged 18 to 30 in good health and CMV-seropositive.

The DNA of the CDR3 is TGCGCCAGCAGCTTGGCGGGACTAGAAGAGACCCAGTACTTC. Its protein is CASSLAGLEETQYF. This sequence joins TRBV5-1 and TRBJ2-5, with 8 bases lining up with TRBD2. With 0 bases clipped from V and 3 bases from J, the junction kept 1 base outside the gene matches. Germline values: CDR1 SGHRS, CDR2 YFSETQ. The CDR3 has 14 residues. The whole variable domain, filled in from reference TRBV5-1 and TRBJ2-5, reads KAGVTQTPRYLIKTRGQQVTLSCSPISGHRSVSWYQQTPGQGLQFLFEYFSETQRNKGNFPGRFSGRQFSNSRSEMNVSTLELGDSALYLCASSLAGLEETQYFGPGTRLLVL.

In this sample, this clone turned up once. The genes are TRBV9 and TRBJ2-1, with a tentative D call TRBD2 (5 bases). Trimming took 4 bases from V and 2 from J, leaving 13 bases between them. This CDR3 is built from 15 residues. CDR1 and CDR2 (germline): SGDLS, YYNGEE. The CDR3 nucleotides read TGTGCCAGCAGCCCCAGCGGTACCCCCTACAATGAGCAGTTCTTC. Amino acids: CASSPSGTPYNEQFF. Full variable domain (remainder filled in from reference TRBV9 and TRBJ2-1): DSGVTQTPKHLITATGQRVTLRCSPRSGDLSVYWYQQSLDQGLQFLIQYYNGEERAKGNILERFSAQQFPDLHSELNLSSLELGDSALYFCASSPSGTPYNEQFFGPGTRLTVL.

CDR3 nucleotide sequence: TGTGCCAGCAGCTTAGAGGGGACAGACGAGCAGTACTTC. Protein product: CASSLEGTDEQYF. V gene TRBV7-6 combines with J gene TRBJ2-7, with 7 bases matching TRBD1. V shed 1 base, J shed 5 bases, and the junction held 2 bases outside the gene matches. This CDR3 spans 13 amino acids. The germline CDR1 and CDR2 sequences are SGHVS and FNYEAQ.

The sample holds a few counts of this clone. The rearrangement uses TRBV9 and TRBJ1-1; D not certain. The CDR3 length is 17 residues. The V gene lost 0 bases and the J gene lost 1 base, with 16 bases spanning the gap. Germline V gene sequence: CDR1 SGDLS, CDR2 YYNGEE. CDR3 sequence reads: CASSVAGGRGPNTEAFF. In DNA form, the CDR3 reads TGTGCCAGCAGCGTAGCCGGAGGGCGAGGTCCGAACACTGAAGCTTTCTTT.

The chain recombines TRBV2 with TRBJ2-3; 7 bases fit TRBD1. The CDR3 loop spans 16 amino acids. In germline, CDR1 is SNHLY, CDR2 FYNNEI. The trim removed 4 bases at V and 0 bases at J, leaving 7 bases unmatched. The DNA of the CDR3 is TGTGCCAGCAGTGGGGTCGGGGACAGAAGCACAGATACGCAGTATTTT. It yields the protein CASSGVGDRSTDTQYF. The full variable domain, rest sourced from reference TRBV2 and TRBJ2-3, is EPEVTQTPSHQVTQMGQEVILRCVPISNHLYFYWYRQILGQKVEFLVSFYNNEISEKSEIFDDQFSVERPDGSNFTLKIRSTKLEDSAMYFCASSGVGDRSTDTQYFGPGTRLTVL.